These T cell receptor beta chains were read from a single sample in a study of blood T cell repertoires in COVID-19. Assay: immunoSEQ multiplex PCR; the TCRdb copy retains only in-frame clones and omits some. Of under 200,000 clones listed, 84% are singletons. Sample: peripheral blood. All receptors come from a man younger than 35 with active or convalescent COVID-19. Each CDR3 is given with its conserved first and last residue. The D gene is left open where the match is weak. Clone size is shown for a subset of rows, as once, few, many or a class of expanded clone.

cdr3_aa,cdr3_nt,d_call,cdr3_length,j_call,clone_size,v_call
CASGPSGIYNEQFF,TGTGCCAGCGGCCCTAGCGGGATTTACAATGAGCAGTTCTTC,TRBD2,14,TRBJ2-1,.,TRBV28
CASTRGFSYNEQFF,TGTGCCAGCACCCGAGGTTTCTCCTACAATGAGCAGTTCTTC,.,14,TRBJ2-1,few,TRBV6-5
CASSTPGSVSSYEQYF,TGTGCCAGTAGTACCCCGGGTAGCGTGAGCTCCTACGAGCAGTACTTC,.,16,TRBJ2-7,.,TRBV19
CASNPRGASEQFF,TGTGCCAGTAACCCCAGGGGAGCAAGTGAGCAGTTCTTC,.,13,TRBJ2-1,.,TRBV19
CAISAMGGTEAFF,TGTGCCATCAGCGCTATGGGGGGCACTGAAGCTTTCTTT,.,13,TRBJ1-1,.,TRBV10-3
CASNHMANTGELFF,TGTGCCAGTAACCACATGGCGAACACCGGGGAGCTGTTTTTT,.,14,TRBJ2-2,.,TRBV19
CAIKHPRNYGYTF,TGTGCCATCAAACACCCGAGGAACTATGGCTACACCTTC,.,13,TRBJ1-2,.,TRBV10-3
CASSPQDRQMYTQYF,TGTGCCAGCAGCCCGCAGGACAGGCAGATGTATACGCAGTATTTT,TRBD1,15,TRBJ2-3,few,TRBV5-4
CASSFPGTGGRDGYTF,TGTGCCAGCAGCTTCCCAGGGACAGGGGGCCGGGATGGCTACACCTTC,TRBD1,16,TRBJ1-2,.,TRBV7-2
CASSTGQGIGGGEKLFF,TGTGCCAGTAGTACAGGACAGGGCATAGGAGGAGGTGAAAAACTGTTTTTT,TRBD1,17,TRBJ1-4,.,TRBV19
CASSLAGGMAGELFF,TGCGCCAGCAGTCTAGCGGGGGGAATGGCCGGGGAGCTGTTTTTT,TRBD2,15,TRBJ2-2,.,TRBV10-1
CASSRNGQGGTHDYGYTF,TGTGCCAGCAGTCGAAATGGACAGGGAGGCACGCACGACTATGGCTACACCTTC,TRBD1,18,TRBJ1-2,.,TRBV13
CASSLDYRAYNEQFF,TGTGCCAGCAGCCTGGACTACCGAGCCTACAATGAGCAGTTCTTC,.,15,TRBJ2-1,.,TRBV3-1/TRBV3-2
CASSTRQGAYEQYF,TGTGCCAGCAGCACCAGACAGGGAGCGTACGAGCAGTACTTC,TRBD1,14,TRBJ2-7,.,TRBV11-2
CASSETGGGQPQHF,TGCGCCAGCAGTGAAACAGGGGGGGGGCAGCCCCAGCATTTT,TRBD1,14,TRBJ1-5,.,TRBV10-2
CASGSPGYNSPLHF,TGTGCTAGTGGTTCCCCCGGCTATAATTCACCCCTCCACTTT,.,14,TRBJ1-6,once,TRBV12-5
CASSYRGGAEKLFF,TGTGCCAGCAGTTACCGAGGAGGGGCTGAAAAACTGTTTTTT,.,14,TRBJ1-4,.,TRBV6-6
CASSPEDTSDYNEQFF,TGTGCCAGCTCACCAGAAGATACTAGCGACTACAATGAGCAGTTCTTC,TRBD2,16,TRBJ2-1,.,TRBV18
CASRNRQGADTEAFF,TGTGCCAGCAGGAACCGACAGGGGGCGGACACTGAAGCTTTCTTT,TRBD1,15,TRBJ1-1,few,TRBV27
CASSQWTGGRYNEQFF,TGTGCCAGCAGTCAATGGACAGGGGGCCGCTACAATGAGCAGTTCTTC,TRBD1,16,TRBJ2-1,.,TRBV6-2/TRBV6-3
CATTINGTGGHSPLHF,TGTGCCACCACCATAAACGGGACAGGGGGCCATTCACCCCTCCACTTT,TRBD1,16,TRBJ1-6,.,TRBV24-1
CASSFPGGKNIQYF,TGTGCCAGCAGCTTTCCGGGAGGCAAAAACATTCAGTACTTC,TRBD2,14,TRBJ2-4,.,TRBV7-2
CASSPGGTGKDTQYF,TGCGCCAGCAGCCCGGGCGGGACAGGGAAAGATACGCAGTATTTT,TRBD1,15,TRBJ2-3,.,TRBV5-1
CASKPPGHKTMNTEAFF,TGCGCCAGCAAGCCCCCGGGACATAAAACGATGAACACTGAAGCTTTCTTT,.,17,TRBJ1-1,.,TRBV10-2
CASSVDRGRMAEKLFF,TGTGCCAGTAGTGTTGACAGGGGGCGGATGGCTGAAAAACTGTTTTTT,TRBD1,16,TRBJ1-4,.,TRBV19
CARHRGDTGELFF,TGTGCCCGCCACCGGGGGGACACCGGGGAGCTGTTTTTT,TRBD2,13,TRBJ2-2,.,TRBV7-9
CSASFRVTNQPQHF,TGCAGTGCTAGTTTCCGGGTGACCAATCAGCCCCAGCATTTT,.,14,TRBJ1-5,.,TRBV20-1
CASSFNNSPLHF,TGTGCCAGCAGCTTCAATAATTCACCCCTCCACTTT,.,12,TRBJ1-6,few,TRBV7-9
CATSDIPRGGSYNEQFF,TGTGCCACCAGTGATATACCTCGGGGGGGGTCCTACAATGAGCAGTTCTTC,TRBD2,17,TRBJ2-1,.,TRBV24-1
CASRRTSGTPGEQYF,TGTGCCAGCAGAAGGACTAGCGGTACCCCCGGCGAGCAGTACTTC,TRBD2,15,TRBJ2-7,.,TRBV6-5
CASSQEVGGGKNIQYF,TGTGCCAGCAGCCAAGAGGTAGGGGGGGGCAAAAACATTCAGTACTTC,.,16,TRBJ2-4,.,TRBV4-2
CASSLGLAGDGTDTQYF,TGTGCCAGCAGCCTGGGACTAGCGGGAGATGGCACAGATACGCAGTATTTT,TRBD2,17,TRBJ2-3,.,TRBV7-2
CASSDPAAGTGELFF,TGTGCCAGCAGTGATCCGGCTGCGGGCACCGGGGAGCTGTTTTTT,.,15,TRBJ2-2,.,TRBV2